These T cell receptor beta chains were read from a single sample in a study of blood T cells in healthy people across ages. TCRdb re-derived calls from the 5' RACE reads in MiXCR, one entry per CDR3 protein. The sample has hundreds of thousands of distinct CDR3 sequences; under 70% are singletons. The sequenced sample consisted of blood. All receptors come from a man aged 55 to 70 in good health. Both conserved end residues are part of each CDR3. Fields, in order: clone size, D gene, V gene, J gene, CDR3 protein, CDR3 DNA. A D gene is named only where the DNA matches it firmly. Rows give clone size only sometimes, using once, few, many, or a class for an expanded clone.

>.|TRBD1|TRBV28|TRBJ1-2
CASSPLTGALSYGYTF
TGTGCCAGCAGTCCTCTTACAGGGGCCCTTTCCTATGGCTACACCTTC
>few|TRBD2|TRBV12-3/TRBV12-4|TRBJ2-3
CASTQTSGGTDTQYF
TGTGCCAGCACCCAGACTAGCGGGGGCACAGATACGCAGTATTTT
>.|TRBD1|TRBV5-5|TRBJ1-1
CASSPQGYEAFF
TGTGCCAGCAGCCCACAGGGGTATGAAGCTTTCTTT
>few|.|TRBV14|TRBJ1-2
CASSQDRGISYGYTF
TGTGCCAGCAGCCAAGATAGAGGGATCTCCTATGGCTACACCTTC
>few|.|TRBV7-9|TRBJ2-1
CASSLAFEQFF
TGTGCCAGCAGCTTAGCCTTCGAGCAGTTCTTC
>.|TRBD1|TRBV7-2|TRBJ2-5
CASRWTGQETQYF
TGTGCCAGCAGGTGGACAGGCCAAGAGACCCAGTACTTC
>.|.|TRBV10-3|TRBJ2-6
CAISGEGESGANVLTF
TGTGCCATCAGTGGGGAGGGGGAGTCTGGGGCCAACGTCCTGACTTTC
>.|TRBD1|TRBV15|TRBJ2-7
CATSKQGTYEQYF
TGTGCCACCAGCAAACAGGGGACCTACGAGCAGTACTTC
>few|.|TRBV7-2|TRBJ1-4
CASSFGPNEKLFF
TGTGCCAGCAGCTTTGGCCCTAATGAAAAACTGTTTTTT
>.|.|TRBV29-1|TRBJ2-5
CSVDLVRGLQETQYF
TGCAGCGTTGATTTGGTGCGGGGGCTCCAAGAGACCCAGTACTTC
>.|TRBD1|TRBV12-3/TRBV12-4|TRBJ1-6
CAGRRTGAMPLHF
TGTGCCGGTAGACGGACAGGGGCTATGCCCCTCCACTTT
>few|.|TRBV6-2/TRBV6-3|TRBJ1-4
CASTDPGRLGGGEKLFF
TGTGCCAGCACCGACCCGGGACGCCTGGGTGGTGGTGAAAAACTGTTTTTT
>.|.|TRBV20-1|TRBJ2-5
CSASLVETQYF
TGCAGTGCTAGTTTGGTAGAGACCCAGTACTTC
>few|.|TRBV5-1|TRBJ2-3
CASSSGTASDTQYF
TGCGCCAGCAGCAGCGGTACAGCTTCAGATACGCAGTATTTT
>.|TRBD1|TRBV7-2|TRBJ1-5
CASSSRTGGGGQPQHF
TGTGCCAGCAGCTCTCGGACAGGGGGCGGGGGTCAGCCCCAGCATTTT
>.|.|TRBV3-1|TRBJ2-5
CASSQSGGRETQYF
TGTGCCAGCAGCCAGAGTGGAGGAAGGGAGACCCAGTACTTC
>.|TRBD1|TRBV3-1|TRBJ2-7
CASSPARGGLYEQYF
TGTGCCAGCAGCCCCGCCCGAGGGGGCTTATACGAGCAGTACTTC
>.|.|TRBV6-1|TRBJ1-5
CASSERISNQPQHF
TGTGCCAGCAGTGAAAGGATCAGTAATCAGCCCCAGCATTTT
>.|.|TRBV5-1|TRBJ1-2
CASSFEGNSPRYGYTF
TGCGCCAGCAGCTTCGAGGGGAATTCCCCAAGATATGGCTACACCTTC
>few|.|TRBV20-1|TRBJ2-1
CSATLAGRTFNEQFF
TGCAGTGCTACCCTGGCGGGACGGACTTTTAATGAGCAGTTCTTC
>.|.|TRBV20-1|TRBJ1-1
CSARGDDSLNTEAFF
TGCAGTGCTAGGGGGGATGACAGCCTGAACACTGAAGCTTTCTTT
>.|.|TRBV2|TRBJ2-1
CASRTFSYNEQFF
TGTGCCAGCAGGACTTTCTCCTACAATGAGCAGTTCTTC
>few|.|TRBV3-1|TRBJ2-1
CASSQRGTAPYNEQFF
TGTGCCAGCAGCCAACGCGGGACCGCCCCCTACAATGAGCAGTTCTTC
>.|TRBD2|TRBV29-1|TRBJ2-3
CSVEGKRDSRTDTQYF
TGCAGCGTTGAGGGGAAGCGGGACTCCCGGACAGATACGCAGTATTTT
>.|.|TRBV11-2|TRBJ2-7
CASSYVEGGYEQYF
TGTGCCAGCAGCTATGTTGAGGGGGGATACGAGCAGTACTTC
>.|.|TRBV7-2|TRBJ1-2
CASSSDPGGRGYGYTF
TGTGCCAGCAGCTCAGATCCAGGCGGTCGGGGATATGGCTACACCTTC
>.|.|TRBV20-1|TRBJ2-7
CSAAMDNLEQYF
TGCAGTGCTGCCATGGACAATCTCGAGCAGTACTTC
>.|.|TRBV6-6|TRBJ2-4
CASSYAPGPGIQYF
TGTGCCAGCAGTTACGCCCCGGGACCGGGCATTCAGTACTTC
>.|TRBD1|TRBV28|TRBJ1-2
CASIQGGVRDYGYTF
TGTGCCAGCATTCAGGGGGGCGTTAGGGACTATGGCTACACCTTC
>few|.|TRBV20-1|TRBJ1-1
CSPLRIGNTEAFF
TGCAGCCCTCTCCGGATTGGAAACACTGAAGCTTTCTTT
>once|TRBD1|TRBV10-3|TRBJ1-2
CAISESGQGFYGYTF
TGTGCCATCAGTGAGTCTGGACAGGGATTTTATGGCTACACCTTC
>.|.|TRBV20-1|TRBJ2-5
CSARALAGETQYF
TGCAGTGCCCGGGCACTAGCTGGAGAGACCCAGTACTTC
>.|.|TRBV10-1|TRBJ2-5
CASSAGSGWETQYF
TGCGCCAGCAGTGCTGGGTCCGGGTGGGAGACCCAGTACTTC
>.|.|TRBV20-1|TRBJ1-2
CSARAQGGTGYTF
TGCAGTGCTAGGGCCCAAGGGGGGACGGGCTACACCTTC
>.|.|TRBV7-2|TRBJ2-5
CASSPSEGVRTQYF
TGTGCCAGCAGCCCCTCGGAGGGGGTGCGGACCCAGTACTTC
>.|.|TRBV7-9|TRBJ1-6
CASSLGTAPHSPLHF
TGTGCCAGCAGCTTAGGAACAGCCCCTCATTCACCCCTCCACTTT
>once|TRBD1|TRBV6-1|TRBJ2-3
CASSSDRGRTDTQYF
TGTGCCAGCAGTTCCGACAGGGGCCGGACAGATACGCAGTATTTT
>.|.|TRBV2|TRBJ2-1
CATWGTGNNEQFF
TGTGCCACCTGGGGGACGGGAAACAATGAGCAGTTCTTC
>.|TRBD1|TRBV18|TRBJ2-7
CASSPPTGGSYEQYF
TGTGCCAGCTCACCACCGACAGGGGGGTCCTACGAGCAGTACTTC
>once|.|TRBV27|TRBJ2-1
CASKGRAEYNEQFF
TGTGCCAGCAAGGGACGAGCGGAATACAATGAGCAGTTCTTC
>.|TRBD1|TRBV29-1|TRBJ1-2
CSGRQGSEGYTF
TGCAGCGGCCGACAGGGATCCGAGGGCTACACCTTC
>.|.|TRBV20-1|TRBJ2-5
CSAFPAGAQETQYF
TGCAGTGCTTTTCCTGCGGGGGCTCAAGAGACCCAGTACTTC
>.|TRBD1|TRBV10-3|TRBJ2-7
CAIRGQGAGEQYF
TGTGCCATCAGAGGACAGGGGGCTGGCGAGCAGTACTTC
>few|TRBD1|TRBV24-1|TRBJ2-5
CATSGTGSDQETQYF
TGTGCCACCAGCGGGACAGGGTCAGACCAAGAGACCCAGTACTTC
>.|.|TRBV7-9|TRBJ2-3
CASSEQYTQYF
TGTGCCAGCAGCGAACAGTATACGCAGTATTTT
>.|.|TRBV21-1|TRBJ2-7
CASRVLASGSYNEQYF
TGTGCCAGCAGGGTACTGGCGAGCGGGTCCTACAATGAGCAGTACTTC
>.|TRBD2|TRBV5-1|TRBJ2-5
CASSPDPSGEGTQYF
TGCGCCAGCAGCCCCGACCCCTCGGGGGAGGGGACCCAGTACTTC
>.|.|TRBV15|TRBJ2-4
CATSRDLATKNIQYF
TGTGCCACCAGCAGAGATCTGGCAACCAAAAACATTCAGTACTTC
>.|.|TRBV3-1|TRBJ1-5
CASSPKRNANQPQHF
TGTGCCAGCAGCCCAAAACGGAATGCCAATCAGCCCCAGCATTTT
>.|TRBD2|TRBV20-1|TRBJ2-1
CSARDRRGGRNEQFF
TGCAGTGCTAGAGATCGGCGGGGGGGCCGGAATGAGCAGTTCTTC
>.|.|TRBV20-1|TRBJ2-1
CSASFSGMSSYNEQFF
TGCAGTGCTAGTTTTAGCGGAATGAGCTCCTACAATGAGCAGTTCTTC
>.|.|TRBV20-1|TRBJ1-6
CSAEGHPNAPLHF
TGCAGTGCTGAGGGACATCCAAATGCACCCCTCCACTTT
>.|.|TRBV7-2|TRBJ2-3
CASSLSREPTDTQYF
TGTGCCAGCAGCTTATCCAGGGAGCCCACAGATACGCAGTATTTT
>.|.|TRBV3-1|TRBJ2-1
CASSLDRNSYNEQFF
TGTGCCAGCAGCCTCGACAGGAACTCCTACAATGAGCAGTTCTTC
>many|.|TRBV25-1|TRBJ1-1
CASSARGQNEAFF
TGTGCCAGCAGTGCGCGGGGGCAGAATGAAGCTTTCTTT
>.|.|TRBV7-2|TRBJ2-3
CASSATRGFSRRADTQYF
TGTGCCAGCAGCGCGACACGGGGGTTCAGTCGTCGGGCGGATACGCAGTATTTT
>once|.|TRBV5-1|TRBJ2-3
CASSLDEGGPTDTQYF
TGCGCCAGCAGCTTGGACGAGGGGGGCCCCACAGATACGCAGTATTTT
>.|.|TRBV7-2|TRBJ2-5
CASRLSLPLNEQYF
TGTGCCAGCAGATTATCCCTACCGTTGAATGAGCAGTACTTC
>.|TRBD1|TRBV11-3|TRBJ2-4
CASSPGTAGAKNIQYF
TGTGCCAGCAGCCCTGGGACAGCAGGGGCCAAAAACATTCAGTACTTC
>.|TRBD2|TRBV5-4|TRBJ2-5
CASSLYGGRETQYF
TGTGCCAGCAGCTTGTACGGGGGGAGAGAGACCCAGTACTTC